The 13 T cell receptor beta chains in this list originate from one sample, sequenced in a study of cytomegalovirus exposure and HLA in healthy donors. Amplification used 60 Vbeta primers and 13 Jbeta primers. The method was immunoSEQ multiplex PCR; TCRdb's version includes in-frame clones alone and lacks a portion of them. Reported are approximately 110,000 clones; the ten largest clones contain approximately 3.9%. The specimen sequenced was PBMCs. The source is a young man in good health and CMV-seronegative.

The chain links TRBV28 to TRBJ1-2, with D perhaps matching TRBD1 (5 bases). The V gene lost 5 bases and the J gene lost 2 bases, with 18 bases spanning the gap. Germline V gene lookup returns CDR1 MDHEN and CDR2 SYDVKM. This CDR3 is built from 16 residues. CDR3 sequence reads: CASSRPLQEKNYGYTF. The CDR3 bases are TGTGCCAGCAGTCGCCCCCTACAGGAGAAAAACTATGGCTACACCTTC.

The rearrangement links TRBV28 to TRBJ1-2; the D is unclear. This CDR3 contains 12 residues. CDR1 and CDR2 from the germline V gene are MDHEN and SYDVKM. V lost 5 bases and J lost 5, with 9 bases in between. DNA for the CDR3: TGTGCCAGCAGTCCCCTCAGTTATGGCTACACCTTC. Protein: CASSPLSYGYTF.

This chain connects TRBV7-8 to TRBJ2-1; D is undetermined. Germline CDR1 and CDR2: SGHVS and FQNEAQ. The CDR3 spans 16 residues. Trimming left V 4 bases short and J 0 bases short, with 13 bases between. CDR3 nucleotides: TGTGCCAGCAGCTCCCCGGCCAGCGTCTCCTACAATGAGCAGTTCTTC. This sequence encodes CASSSPASVSYNEQFF.

CDR3 sequence reads: CASSSRTGLAYEQYF. CDR3 nucleotide sequence: TGTGCCAGCAGCTCCCGTACGGGACTAGCCTACGAGCAGTACTTC. The J gene is TRBJ2-7, the V gene TRBV7-2; 8 nucleotides line up with TRBD2. V shed 4 bases, J shed 2 bases, and the junction held 7 bases outside the gene matches. CDR1 is SGHTA and CDR2 is FQGNSA in the germline V gene. CDR3 length: 15 residues.

The chain carries TRBV6-6 and TRBJ1-1, with 7 positions matching TRBD1. The CDR3 spans 14 residues. The V and J ends lost 5 bases and 2 bases, in that order; junction bases with no gene match: 5. In germline, CDR1 is MNHNY, CDR2 SVGAGI (reference sequence). The CDR3 spells CASSPWTGNTEAFF. The CDR3 DNA follows: TGTGCCAGCAGTCCTTGGACAGGTAACACTGAAGCTTTCTTT.

The genes are TRBV7-9 and TRBJ2-2; 7 bases align to TRBD1. Germline assignment: CDR1 SEHNR and CDR2 FQNEAQ (reference sequence). The CDR3 length is 12 residues. CDR3 loop: CMTGRSTGELFF. The DNA of the CDR3 is TGTATGACAGGGCGTTCCACCGGGGAGCTGTTTTTT.

The chain uses TRBV5-6 and TRBJ2-5, with 8 positions matching TRBD2. The tail of the sequence fits TRBJ2-7 better, so the J call may be wrong. The germline gives CDR1 SGHDT, CDR2 YYEEEE. This CDR3 contains 14 residues. CDR3 in amino acids: CASSFGSAGGEQYF. The CDR3 DNA sequence: TGTGCCAGCAGCTTCGGTTCTGCGGGAGGCGAGCAGTACTTC.

The chain carries TRBV6-1 and TRBJ1-2, with no clear D. The CDR3 spans 13 residues. Germline values: CDR1 MNHNS, CDR2 SASEGT. Between the trimmed V and J ends, which lost 7 bases and 3 bases, there was a span of 12 bases. The CDR3 sequence is CASTDGEYYGYTF. The CDR3, as DNA: TGTGCCAGCACCGACGGAGAATACTATGGCTACACCTTC.

The chain combines TRBV28 with TRBJ1-5, with TRBD1 as a possible D gene (5 bases). CDR1 is MDHEN and CDR2 is SYDVKM in the germline V gene. Trimming removed 0 bases at V and 6 bases at J, with 18 bases between. The length of the CDR3 is 17 residues. CDR3 sequence reads: CASSLWSGLGSSQPQHF. CDR3 DNA: TGTGCCAGCAGTTTATGGTCGGGACTTGGTAGTAGTCAGCCCCAGCATTTT.

The rearrangement uses TRBV19 and TRBJ1-5, with TRBD1 as a possible D gene (5 bases). V was clipped by 9 bases and J by 0 bases, with 15 bases between them. The CDR3 contains 15 residues. Germline CDR1 reads LNHDA; CDR2 reads SQIVND (reference sequence). The CDR3 nucleotides are TGTGCCAGCTCAGATCAGGGAAATAGCAATCAGCCCCAGCATTTT. It is translated as CASSDQGNSNQPQHF.

The chain carries TRBV13 and TRBJ2-1, with D possibly being TRBD2 (7 bases). The CDR3 totals 13 residues. Trimming removed 7 bases from V and 4 bases from J, with 11 bases in between. The germline V gene encodes CDR1 PRHDT and CDR2 FYEKMQ (reference sequence). CDR3 protein: CASTEGGYNEQFF. The CDR3 region has the DNA TGTGCCAGCACCGAGGGGGGGTACAATGAGCAGTTCTTC.

The gene calls are TRBV15 and TRBJ2-7; D is perhaps TRBD1 (5 bases). The CDR3 is 16 residues long. Germline V lookup: CDR1 LNHNV, CDR2 YYDKDF (reference sequence). Trimming stripped 0 bases from V and 0 bases from J, with 12 bases between. In DNA form, the CDR3 reads TGTGCCACCAGCAGAGATCCAGGTGACAGCTCCTACGAGCAGTACTTC. It encodes CATSRDPGDSSYEQYF. The whole variable domain, remainder taken from reference TRBV15 and TRBJ2-7, is DAMVIQNPRYQVTQFGKPVTLSCSQTLNHNVMYWYQQKSSQAPKLLFHYYDKDFNNEADTPDNFQSRRPNTSFCFLDIRSPGLGDTAMYLCATSRDPGDSSYEQYFGPGTRLTVT.

V usage is TRBV6-6 and J usage is TRBJ2-2; perhaps TRBD2 as D (5 bases). This CDR3 is built from 15 residues. The germline V gene encodes CDR1 MNHNY and CDR2 SVGAGI (reference sequence). Between the trimmed V and J ends, which lost 0 bases and 6 bases, there was a span of 11 bases. CDR3 sequence reads: CASSYSSGGPGELFF. CDR3 sequence (DNA): TGTGCCAGCAGTTACTCGAGCGGCGGACCCGGGGAGCTGTTTTTT.